This TCR beta chain was identified during a study of shared clonotypes between healthy human individuals. The CDR3 runs 15 residues. In germline, CDR1 is MGHDK, CDR2 SYGVNS. V lost 5 bases and J 0 bases, leaving 12 bases between the germline ends. Study-wide results and caveats: Generation of non-shared clonotypes was less probable than generation of clonotypes shared by all four donors. Donor clonotype sharing was expected to depend on sequencing depth.

On this clone itself: Antigen: not known.

It was CD45RO-negative cells, positively selected for CCR7, that made up naive CD8 cells, with terminally differentiated effector memory CD45RA+ cells excluded. There were only Caucasian adults among the donors, and all lived in Nashville, Tennessee. Repertoires were generated with immunoSEQ multiplex PCR, while TCRdb's copy carries only in-frame clones and drops some. The sample holds about 2 million clones, over 85% seen once. The chain uses TRBV25-1 and TRBJ2-3, with D possibly matching TRBD1 (5 bases). The specimen sequenced was naive CD8+ T cells sorted from blood. The clonotype comes from a man younger than 35 in good health. CDR3 loop: CASSPQGWSTDTQYF. The CDR3 DNA reads TGTGCCAGCAGTCCTCAGGGTTGGAGCACAGATACGCAGTATTTT.